These 3 T cell receptor beta chains were all obtained from the same sample, sequenced in a study of control samples from healthy donors and cancer patients (dated by TCRdb to the early 2020s). Libraries came from the immunoSEQ multiplex PCR assay. Imported from immuneACCESS, the table was reduced by TCRdb to in-frame sequences with V and J called. These copies leave out some clones; in studies compared against another copy, an unresolved V gene accounts for under half, and the cause of the remainder is not known. The sample table holds approximately 150,000 clones, of which 85% to 95% were seen once. Under 15% of the sample is in the top ten clones. Input material: blood. The receptor set was obtained from a man aged 40-55 years in good health.

The chain couples TRBV6-6 to TRBJ2-3, with TRBD2 matching over 8 bases. V was pared by 3 bases and J by 5 bases, with 10 bases of the junction left unmatched. The CDR3 consists of 16 residues. The germline V gene has CDR1 MNHNY and CDR2 SVGAGI (reference sequence). CDR3 region: CASSYRPSGSKDTQYF. In DNA form, the CDR3 reads TGTGCCAGCAGTTATCGCCCTAGCGGGTCAAAAGATACGCAGTATTTT.

The chain couples TRBV13 to TRBJ1-2; TRBD1 matches at 7 bases. The J segment lost 3 bases and the V segment lost 6 bases, leaving 10 bases of the junction unmatched. This CDR3 spans 15 amino acids. Germline V CDR1 and CDR2: PRHDT, FYEKMQ (reference sequence). CDR3 protein: CASRFLGQADYGYTF. The CDR3 region has the DNA TGTGCCAGCAGGTTTCTCGGACAGGCAGACTATGGCTACACCTTC.

This sequence joins TRBV28 and TRBJ1-6; D might be TRBD1 (5 bases). The CDR3 totals 12 residues. Germline V CDR1 and CDR2: MDHEN, SYDVKM. Between the trimmed V and J ends, which lost 7 bases and 12 bases, there was a span of 13 bases. In DNA form, the CDR3 reads TGTGCCAGCACCCTACCTAGGGGACCCCTCCACTTT. Translating it yields CASTLPRGPLHF.